The present entry profiles one T cell receptor (beta chain) with its context. The data stem from a study of CD8+ T cells in alopecia areata. Study-wide background: It was 6 to 18 months of tofacitinib, and then there were 6 months off drug.

cDNA reverse transcribed from extracted RNA served as the sequencing template. Measured with immunoSEQ multiplex PCR; TCRdb has only the in-frame clones, and not every one. The table lists 130,000 to 150,000 clones, around 47% of them singletons. The sample was CD4+ T cells sorted from blood. The receptor was isolated from a human donor with alopecia areata.

CDR3 DNA: TGTGCCAGCAGTAGCCCCACTTCCCAGTACTTC. Its protein is CASSSPTSQYF. This sequence joins TRBV28 and TRBJ2-5; D is unresolved. The CDR3 covers 11 residues. Germline loops: CDR1 MDHEN, CDR2 SYDVKM. V was trimmed by 5 bases and J by 9 bases, leaving 10 bases between them.